This T cell receptor beta chain was sequenced in a study of T cells after yellow fever vaccination (dated by TCRdb to about 2019). A note on the overall study: The SMART-Seq v4 Ultra Low Input RNA kit was used to prepare libraries from fractions with low cell numbers. Blood was drawn at multiple timepoints before and after primary and secondary immunization, with bulk PBMC replicates and cell subsets isolated. To follow T-cell clones before and after both primary and booster YFV17D yellow fever vaccination, bulk TCR alpha and beta repertoires underwent longitudinal sequencing. Two healthy male donors made up the cohort, one aged 18 to 30 years and the other aged 30 to 40 years. Paper-wide results and their limitations: FACS-sorted repertoires could contain abundant contaminating clonotypes from the bulk population, so computational filtering was required. Compared with the primary T-cell response, the secondary T-cell response was weaker but faster, peaking on day 5 rather than day 15. A small share of clonotypes was detected in both CD4 and CD8 compartments, with the overlap likely arising from convergent recombination. After the booster, most clones that had expanded after primary vaccination were detected again (nearly 98% of CD4 and 70% to 90% of CD8), suggesting broad maintenance of memory. The study included only a couple of donors, which limits how far the findings can be generalized.

Its CDR3 holds 19 amino acids, cysteine through phenylalanine. Only CDR3 DNA remains: 57 bases, in frame from the first base. Per the germline V gene (reference sequence), LGHDT is the CDR1 and YNNKEL is the CDR2. Germline trimming amounts to 2 bases on V and 0 bases on J, with 11 as the count of junction bases outside the gene matches. The sample's treatment or condition label, in plain terms: live attenuated yellow fever vaccine strain. PBMCs were isolated from peripheral blood using a standard Ficoll-Paque protocol. CD4 and CD8 T-cell fractions were isolated with Dynabeads CD4 and CD8 positive selection kits. TriZol was used to extract RNA from bulk PBMCs, CD4 and CD8 fractions, and dextramer-positive and dextramer-negative fractions. Synthesis of TCR cDNA relied on 5'RACE template switching, a step that introduced a universal primer site along with unique molecular identifiers. cDNA synthesis was primed from both the TCR alpha and TCR beta constant segments. Two PCR steps were used to amplify libraries, with sample barcodes and sequencing adapters being added in the second step. Libraries were sequenced on Illumina HiSeq 2500 (2x100 bp) or NovaSeq (2x150 bp). Per the original workflow: Demultiplexing of reads and collapsing into UMI consensus sequences were performed with MIGEC, and V(D)J alignment was carried out with MiXCR. Clonotypes responding to the vaccine were identified with edgeR on replicate PBMC samples, with the criteria of FDR below 0.01 and a log2 fold change above 5 up to day 15. CD4 or CD8 identity was assigned to each bulk clonotype according to whether the clonotype was present at higher abundance in the sequenced CD4 repertoire or the sequenced CD8 repertoire. TCRdb trimmed public reads at Q25 via fastp, called clones via MiXCR and kept in-frame beta chains. Every CDR3 protein is listed once, alongside the most common genes and DNA of its rows. TCRdb assigned the V and J calls; the authors' analysis was not used. Within this sample are under 200,000 distinct CDR3 sequences, with less than 9% of them counted one time only. The ten largest clones add up to 2.5% of the sample.

About this clonotype itself: The clone's antigen remains unknown. Qualities for individual bases were not recorded, and no much larger clone is one base off.

The rearrangement combines TRBV3-1 with TRBJ2-1, with TRBD2 matching 9 junction bases. The input for sequencing was CD4+ T cells sorted from PBMCs, taken about 5 days after the first yellow fever vaccination. The TCR sequence derives from a man younger than 35 who received the YFV17D yellow fever vaccine. The DNA sequence follows: TGTGCCAGCAGCCAAACGGGACTAGCCTATCAGAGCTCCTACAATGAGCAGTTCTTC. Its translation reads: CASSQTGLAYQSSYNEQFF.